A single sample is the source of the 11 T cell receptor beta chains below, sequenced in a study of response to subunit inactivated influenza vaccine (dated by TCRdb to 2016 to 2019). Libraries came from RT-PCR. The run used an Illumina HiSeq 2500. Starting from the raw public reads, TCRdb applied fastp trimming at Q25, assembled clones with MiXCR and retained in-frame beta chains. A single entry per CDR3 protein holds the most common genes and DNA from its merged rows. The sample records 710,000 or so distinct CDR3 sequences, approximately 15% of which are singletons. The ten biggest clones cover around 10% of the sample. This specimen was PBMCs from blood, taken 12 days after vaccination. Receptors were obtained from a man aged 45 to 65 who received an inactivated influenza vaccine. Donor details come from another sample of the same person, matched by shared clones.

This clonotype has only a few counts. This chain uses TRBV10-3 with TRBJ2-1, with TRBD2 identical over 9 bases. The V segment lost 9 bases and the J segment 7 bases; nucleotides outside the gene matches: 16. The CDR3 loop spans 16 amino acids. The germline gives CDR1 ENHRY, CDR2 SYGVKD. The CDR3 DNA reads TGTGCCATAGGGACCTCCGAGATAGCGGGGGTGAATGAGCAGTTCTTC. Protein: CAIGTSEIAGVNEQFF.

This clonotype was picked up many times. This chain uses TRBV7-2 with TRBJ2-7; D call uncertain. Germline CDR1 is SGHTA and CDR2 is FQGNSA. Trimming removed 0 bases from V and 0 bases from J, with 6 bases in between. The CDR3 spans 14 residues. CDR3 in DNA: TGTGCCAGCAGCTTAGCGGCAAGCTCCTACGAGCAGTACTTC. Its translation: CASSLAASSYEQYF. Full variable domain (remainder filled in from reference TRBV7-2 and TRBJ2-7): GAGVSQSPSNKVTEKGKDVELRCDPISGHTALYWYRQSLGQGLEFLIYFQGNSAPDKSGLPSDRFSAERTGGSVSTLTIQRTQQEDSAVYLCASSLAASSYEQYFGPGTRLTVT.

The chain links TRBV12-3 or TRBV12-4 to TRBJ1-1; D possibly corresponds to TRBD1 (5 bases). This CDR3 is 12 amino acids long. V was shortened by 3 bases and J by 7 bases, with 9 bases between the two germline ends. The CDR3 loop reads CASSLGRGEAFF. The CDR3, as DNA: TGTGCCAGCAGTTTGGGGAGGGGTGAAGCTTTCTTT.

This clonotype was counted a few times. The gene calls are TRBV5-6 and TRBJ2-1; possible D gene TRBD1, 6 bases. This CDR3 spans 16 amino acids. V lost 1 base to trimming and J lost 5 bases, with 16 bases between them. Germline V gives CDR1 SGHDT, CDR2 YYEEEE. The CDR3 loop reads CASSLLYRDMNNEQFF. DNA of the CDR3: TGTGCCAGCAGCTTGTTGTATAGGGACATGAACAATGAGCAGTTCTTC.

The CDR3 DNA reads as TGTGCCAGCAGCGTCCGGGACTCTCCCTACAATGAGCAGTTCTTC. Encoded protein: CASSVRDSPYNEQFF. The chain joins TRBV9 to TRBJ2-1; a weak D match, TRBD2 (6 bases). CDR1 and CDR2 (germline): SGDLS, YYNGEE. The V end lost 2 bases, the J end lost 2 bases, and 11 bases lay between the germline ends. This CDR3 is built from 15 residues.

Ten or more counts support this clonotype. The chain carries TRBV12-3 or TRBV12-4 and TRBJ2-2; possible D gene TRBD1, 5 bases. This CDR3 contains 14 residues. Trimming cost V 5 bases and J 1 base, with 8 bases left between them. The CDR3 is CASSIGQNTGELFF. Written as DNA, the CDR3 is TGTGCCAGCAGTATCGGACAGAACACCGGGGAGCTGTTTTTT.

This clonotype was seen only a few times. The chain combines TRBV6-1 with TRBJ2-1, with 9 bases aligning to TRBD1. Germline V gene lookup returns CDR1 MNHNS and CDR2 SASEGT. The CDR3 consists of 17 residues. Germline trimming cut 6 bases from V and 0 bases from J; bases unmatched to any gene: 9. The CDR3 DNA reads as TGTGCCAGCAGCCAATATCCACAGGGGGCCTCCTACAATGAGCAGTTCTTC. This gives the protein CASSQYPQGASYNEQFF.

This clonotype showed up just a few times. This chain uses TRBV19 with TRBJ1-2, with D uncertain. The CDR3 covers 12 residues. V gave up 3 bases and J gave up 6 bases, with 8 bases separating them. Germline CDR1 is LNHDA and CDR2 is SQIVND (reference sequence). The CDR3 sequence: CASSMTGNGYTF. The DNA of the CDR3 is TGTGCCAGTAGTATGACGGGGAATGGCTACACCTTC. Drawing the rest from reference TRBV19 and TRBJ1-2, the complete variable domain is DGGITQSPKYLFRKEGQNVTLSCEQNLNHDAMYWYRQDPGQGLRLIYYSQIVNDFQKGDIAEGYSVSREKKESFPLTVTSAQKNPTAFYLCASSMTGNGYTFGSGTRLTVV.

This chain links TRBV7-8 with TRBJ2-7; unclear D gene. Trimming cost V 4 bases and J 3 bases, with 19 bases left between them. This CDR3 spans 16 amino acids. The germline gives CDR1 SGHVS, CDR2 FQNEAQ. The CDR3, as DNA: TGTGCCAGCAGCTCCACAGACCTACTTGGGTACTACGAGCAGTACTTC. It yields the protein CASSSTDLLGYYEQYF.

This clonotype has a count of ten or more. The chain recombines TRBV12-3 or TRBV12-4 with TRBJ2-7; D unresolved. The CDR3 consists of 13 residues. The V end was cut by 5 bases, the J end by 0 bases, with 8 bases between. CDR3 DNA sequence: TGTGCCAGCAGTGCCCGAAGCTCCTACGAGCAGTACTTC. It encodes CASSARSSYEQYF.

This clonotype showed up many times. V usage is TRBV7-8 and J usage is TRBJ1-2; D possibly corresponds to TRBD1 (6 bases). The CDR3 is made up of 15 amino acids. Germline CDR1 is SGHVS and CDR2 is FQNEAQ. V was cut by 1 base and J by 4 bases, with 13 bases left in between. CDR3 DNA sequence: TGTGCCAGCAGCTTAGACTCAGGGGTGGCCTATGGCTACACCTTC. Translated, it gives CASSLDSGVAYGYTF.